The 7 T cell receptor beta chains given below trace back to one sample, sequenced in a study of cytomegalovirus exposure and HLA in healthy donors. Primers for the PCR totalled 60 Vbeta and 13 Jbeta. TCRdb keeps only in-frame clones here, not all; method: immunoSEQ multiplex PCR. This table lists around 100,000 clones. The sequenced sample consisted of PBMCs. These receptors all stem from a man aged 25 to 45 in good health and CMV-seronegative.

The chain combines TRBV5-5 with TRBJ2-1; 7 nucleotides agree with TRBD1. Unmatched junction bases numbered 5, after V lost 4 bases and J lost 10 bases. Germline CDR1 reads SGHKS; CDR2 reads YYEKEE (reference sequence). The CDR3 covers 12 residues. The CDR3 DNA sequence: TGTGCCAGCAGCCAGAGGGGGCTCGAGCAGTTCTTC. This translates into CASSQRGLEQFF.

This sequence joins TRBV11-3 and TRBJ2-3, with 9 nucleotides matching TRBD2. V lost 3 bases and J lost 0; bases outside the gene matches: 10. Germline values: CDR1 SGHNT, CDR2 YENEEA. CDR3 length: 18 residues. CDR3 loop: CASSLGSGGDLSTDTQYF. In DNA, the CDR3 is TGTGCCAGCAGCTTGGGTAGCGGGGGAGATTTAAGCACAGATACGCAGTATTTT.

Here the CDR3 DNA reads TGTGCCAGCAGTGATATCGGGACAGTCTCCTACGAGCAGTACTTC. Its translation is CASSDIGTVSYEQYF. The chain combines TRBV6-1 with TRBJ2-7; 7 nucleotides line up with TRBD1. The CDR3 runs 15 residues. V dropped 3 bases and J dropped 0; count of bases not matched to a gene: 5. The germline V gene has CDR1 MNHNS and CDR2 SASEGT.

The rearrangement joins TRBV2 to TRBJ1-2, with 11 bases that match TRBD1. Germline-derived CDR1 and CDR2 are SNHLY and FYNNEI. V dropped 10 bases and J dropped 8; count of bases not matched to a gene: 6. CDR3 length equals 12 residues. This CDR3 reads CAIQGTGGGYTF. CDR3 in DNA: TGTGCCATCCAAGGGACAGGGGGAGGCTACACCTTC.

The chain carries TRBV5-1 and TRBJ1-1; TRBD1 matches at 11 bases. Losses at the gene ends were 3 bases for V and 1 base for J; bases not matched to a gene: 5. Germline CDR1 and CDR2: SGHRS and YFSETQ. The CDR3 totals 16 residues. The CDR3 bases are TGCGCCAGCAGCTGGGGTGGACAGGGGGCGAACACTGAAGCTTTCTTT. Its protein is CASSWGGQGANTEAFF.

A remark on this clone: The same CDR3 also results from other DNA sequences found in this sample. V usage is TRBV7-3 and J usage is TRBJ1-3; no definite D call. The CDR3 extends over 14 amino acids. From germline, CDR1 is SGHTA and CDR2 FQGTGA. The germline V and J ends were trimmed by 5 bases and 3 bases, with 11 bases remaining between them. CDR3 bases: TGTGCCAGCAGCCCGGGTGGGAGTGGAAACACCATATATTTT. It yields the protein CASSPGGSGNTIYF.

Written as DNA, the CDR3 is TGCGCCAGCAGCTCGACATCGGAGGGAGAAAAACTGTTTTTT. Translated, it gives CASSSTSEGEKLFF. The chain is built from TRBV5-1 and TRBJ1-4; D unresolved. Germline assignment: CDR1 SGHRS and CDR2 YFSETQ. This CDR3 region has 14 residues. V was cut by 3 bases and J by 8 bases, with 14 bases left in between.